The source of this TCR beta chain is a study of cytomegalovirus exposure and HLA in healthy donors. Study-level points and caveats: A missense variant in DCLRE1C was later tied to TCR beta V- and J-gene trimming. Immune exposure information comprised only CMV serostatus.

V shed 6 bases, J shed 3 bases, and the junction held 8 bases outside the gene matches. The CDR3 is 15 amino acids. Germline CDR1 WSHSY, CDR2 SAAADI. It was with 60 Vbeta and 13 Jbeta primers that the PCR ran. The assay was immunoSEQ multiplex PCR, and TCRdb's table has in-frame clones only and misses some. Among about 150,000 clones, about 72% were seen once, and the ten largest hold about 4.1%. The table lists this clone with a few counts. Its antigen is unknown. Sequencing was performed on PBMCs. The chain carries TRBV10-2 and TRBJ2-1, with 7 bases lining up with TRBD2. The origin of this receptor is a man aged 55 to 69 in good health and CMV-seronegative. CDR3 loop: CASSRGGSGYNEQFF. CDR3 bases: TGCGCCAGCAGCCGTGGCGGGAGTGGCTACAATGAGCAGTTCTTC.